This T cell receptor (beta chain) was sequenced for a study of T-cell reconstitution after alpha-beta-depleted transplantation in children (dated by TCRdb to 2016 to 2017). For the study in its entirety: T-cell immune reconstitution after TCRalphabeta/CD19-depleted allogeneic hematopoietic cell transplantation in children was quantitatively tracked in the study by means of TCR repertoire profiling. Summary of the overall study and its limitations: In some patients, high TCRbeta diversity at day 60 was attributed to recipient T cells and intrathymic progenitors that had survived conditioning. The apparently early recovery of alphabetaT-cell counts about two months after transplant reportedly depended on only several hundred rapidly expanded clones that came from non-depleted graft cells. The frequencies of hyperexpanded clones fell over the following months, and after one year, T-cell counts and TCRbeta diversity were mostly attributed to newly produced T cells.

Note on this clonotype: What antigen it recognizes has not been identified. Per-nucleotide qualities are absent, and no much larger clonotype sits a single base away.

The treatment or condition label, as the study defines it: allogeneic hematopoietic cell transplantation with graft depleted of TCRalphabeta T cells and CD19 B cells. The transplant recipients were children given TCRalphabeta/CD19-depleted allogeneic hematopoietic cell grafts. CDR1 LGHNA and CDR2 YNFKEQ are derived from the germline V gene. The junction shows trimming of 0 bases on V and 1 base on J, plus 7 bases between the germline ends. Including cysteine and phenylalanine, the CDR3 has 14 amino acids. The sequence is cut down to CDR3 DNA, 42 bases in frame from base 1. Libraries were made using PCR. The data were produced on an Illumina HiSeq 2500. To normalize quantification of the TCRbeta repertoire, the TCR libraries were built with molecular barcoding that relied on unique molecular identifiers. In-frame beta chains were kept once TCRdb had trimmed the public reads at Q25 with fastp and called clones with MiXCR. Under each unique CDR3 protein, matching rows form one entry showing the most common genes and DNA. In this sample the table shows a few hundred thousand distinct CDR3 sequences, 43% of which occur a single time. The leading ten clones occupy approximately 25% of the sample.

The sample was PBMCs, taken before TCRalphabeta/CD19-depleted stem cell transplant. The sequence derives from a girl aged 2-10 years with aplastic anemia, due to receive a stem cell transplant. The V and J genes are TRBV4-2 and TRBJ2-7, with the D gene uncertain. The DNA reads TGTGCCAGCAGCCAAGAGTGGCCGTCCTACGAGCAGTACTTC. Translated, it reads CASSQEWPSYEQYF.